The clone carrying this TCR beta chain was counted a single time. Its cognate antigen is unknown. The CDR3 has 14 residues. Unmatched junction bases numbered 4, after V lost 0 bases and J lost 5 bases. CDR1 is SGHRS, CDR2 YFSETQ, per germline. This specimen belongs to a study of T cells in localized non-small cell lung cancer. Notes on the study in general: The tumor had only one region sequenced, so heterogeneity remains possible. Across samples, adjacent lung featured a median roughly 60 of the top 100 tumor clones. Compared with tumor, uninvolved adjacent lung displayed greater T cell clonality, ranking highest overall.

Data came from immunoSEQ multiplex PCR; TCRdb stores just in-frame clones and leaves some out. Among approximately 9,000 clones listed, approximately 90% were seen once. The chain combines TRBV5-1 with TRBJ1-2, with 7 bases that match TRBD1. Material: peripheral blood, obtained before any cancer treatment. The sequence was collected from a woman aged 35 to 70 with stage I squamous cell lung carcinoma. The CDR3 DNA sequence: TGCGCCAGCAGCTTGGACCGACAGGGTTATGGCTACACCTTC. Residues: CASSLDRQGYGYTF.